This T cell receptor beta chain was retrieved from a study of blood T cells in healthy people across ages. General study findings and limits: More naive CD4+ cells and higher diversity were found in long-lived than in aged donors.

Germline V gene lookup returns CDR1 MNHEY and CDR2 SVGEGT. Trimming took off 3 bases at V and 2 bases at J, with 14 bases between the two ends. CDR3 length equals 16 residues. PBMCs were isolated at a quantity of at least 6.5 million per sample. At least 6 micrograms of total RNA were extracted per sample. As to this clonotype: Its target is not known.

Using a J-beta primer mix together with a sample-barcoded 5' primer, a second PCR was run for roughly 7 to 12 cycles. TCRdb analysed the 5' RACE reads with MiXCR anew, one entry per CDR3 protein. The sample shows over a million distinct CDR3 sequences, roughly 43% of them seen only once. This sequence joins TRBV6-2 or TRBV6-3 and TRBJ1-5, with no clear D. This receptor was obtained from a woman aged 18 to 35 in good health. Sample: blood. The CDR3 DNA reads TGTGCCAGCAGTTATGTCGCGGCCCGAGGCAATCAGCCCCAGCATTTT. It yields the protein CASSYVAARGNQPQHF.